This T cell receptor beta chain was obtained from a study of T cells after yellow fever vaccination. General study findings and limits: A minor fraction of clonotypes spanned both CD4 and CD8 compartments.

This clonotype was recorded many times. Its antigen is as yet unknown. One entry per CDR3 protein, called by TCRdb with MiXCR from the 5' RACE reads. The sample gives about 73,000 distinct CDR3 sequences, roughly 7.7% of which show up once; less than 50% is in the top ten. Unmatched junction bases numbered 6, after V lost 4 bases and J lost 4 bases. The CDR3 length is 16 residues. CDR1 is SGHRS and CDR2 is YFSETQ in the germline V gene. The receptor was isolated from a man aged 25 to 40 who received the YFV17D yellow fever vaccine. The chain links TRBV5-1 to TRBJ2-1, with 12 bases aligning to TRBD2. The sequencing here drew on CD8+ T cells sorted from PBMCs, taken on the day of the yellow fever booster vaccination. CDR3 nucleotides: TGCGCCAGCAGCCCGACTAGCGGGAGTTCTTACAATGAGCAGTTCTTC. Translated: CASSPTSGSSYNEQFF.